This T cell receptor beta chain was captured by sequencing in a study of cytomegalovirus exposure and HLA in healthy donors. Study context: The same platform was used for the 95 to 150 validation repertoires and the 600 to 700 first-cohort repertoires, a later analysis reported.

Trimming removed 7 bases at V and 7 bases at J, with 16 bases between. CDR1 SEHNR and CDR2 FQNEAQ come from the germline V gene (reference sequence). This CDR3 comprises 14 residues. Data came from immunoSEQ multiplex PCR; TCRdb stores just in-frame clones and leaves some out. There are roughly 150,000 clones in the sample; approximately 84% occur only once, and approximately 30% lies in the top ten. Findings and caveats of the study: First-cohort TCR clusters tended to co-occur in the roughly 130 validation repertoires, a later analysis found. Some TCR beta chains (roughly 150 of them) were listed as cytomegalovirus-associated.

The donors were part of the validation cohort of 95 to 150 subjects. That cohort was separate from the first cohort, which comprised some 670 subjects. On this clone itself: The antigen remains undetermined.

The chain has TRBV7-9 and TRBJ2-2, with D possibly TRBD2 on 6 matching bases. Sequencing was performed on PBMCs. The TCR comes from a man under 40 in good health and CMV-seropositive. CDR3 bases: TGTGCCAGCATCGAAATGGGGGGAATCGGGGAGCTGTTTTTT. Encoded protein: CASIEMGGIGELFF.